This T cell receptor (beta chain) was retrieved from a study of cytomegalovirus exposure and HLA in healthy donors. Looked up from germline, CDR1 is LNHDA and CDR2 is SQIVND (reference sequence). This CDR3 spans 13 amino acids. V was cut by 3 bases and J by 4 bases, with 9 bases left in between. Remarks on this clone: As yet, its antigen is unknown.

Some clones are missing from TCRdb's copy, which holds only in-frame ones; the method was immunoSEQ multiplex PCR. The table has tens of thousands of clones, approximately 89% seen once. General study results and limits: Subsequent analysis showed first-cohort TCR clusters tending to co-occur in approximately 120 validation repertoires.

This clonotype was obtained from a woman under 30 in good health and CMV-seropositive. The sequenced sample consisted of PBMCs. The chain is built from TRBV19 and TRBJ1-1; a possible D gene is TRBD1 (5 bases). The CDR3 is CASSMGRGTEAFF. The CDR3 bases are TGTGCCAGTAGTATGGGGCGGGGCACTGAAGCTTTCTTT.